This T cell receptor beta chain appears in the sequencing data of a study of blood T cell repertoires in COVID-19. Looking at the study overall: Researchers got acute and convalescent COVID-19 samples from the United States, Italy and Spain. The cDNA or gDNA used as material had been derived from T cells, B-cell-depleted T cells, or PBMCs.

TCRdb's copy holds only in-frame clones and misses some; the assay was immunoSEQ multiplex PCR. The table lists some 290,000 clones, around 81% of them singletons, with about 3.2% in the top ten. Trimming took 5 bases from V and 0 from J, leaving 8 bases between them. This CDR3 spans 13 amino acids. Germline CDR1 and CDR2: GTSNPN and SVGIG (reference sequence). The source material was peripheral blood. This sequence originates from a woman in her sixties with active or convalescent COVID-19. The chain carries TRBV30 and TRBJ1-5, with D perhaps TRBD1 (5 bases). The CDR3 loop reads CAWEQASNQPQHF. The DNA for the CDR3 is TGTGCCTGGGAACAGGCTAGCAATCAGCCCCAGCATTTT.